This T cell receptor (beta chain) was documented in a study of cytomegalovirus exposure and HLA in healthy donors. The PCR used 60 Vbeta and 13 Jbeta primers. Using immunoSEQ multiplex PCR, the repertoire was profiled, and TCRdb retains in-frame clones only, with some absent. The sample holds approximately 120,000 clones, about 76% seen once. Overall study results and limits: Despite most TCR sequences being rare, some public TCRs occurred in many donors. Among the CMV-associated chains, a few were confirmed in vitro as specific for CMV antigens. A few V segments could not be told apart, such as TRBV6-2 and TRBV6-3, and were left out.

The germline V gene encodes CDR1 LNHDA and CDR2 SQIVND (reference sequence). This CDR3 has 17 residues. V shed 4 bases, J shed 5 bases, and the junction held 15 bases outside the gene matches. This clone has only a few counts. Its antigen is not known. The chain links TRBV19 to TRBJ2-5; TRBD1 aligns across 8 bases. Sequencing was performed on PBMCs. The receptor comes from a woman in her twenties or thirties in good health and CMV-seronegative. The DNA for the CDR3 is TGTGCCAGTAGTAGGGTCAGCGGACAGGGTGGGTCGGAGACCCAGTACTTC. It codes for CASSRVSGQGGSETQYF. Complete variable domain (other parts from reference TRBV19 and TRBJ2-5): DGGITQSPKYLFRKEGQNVTLSCEQNLNHDAMYWYRQDPGQGLRLIYYSQIVNDFQKGDIAEGYSVSREKKESFPLTVTSAQKNPTAFYLCASSRVSGQGGSETQYFGPGTRLLVL.